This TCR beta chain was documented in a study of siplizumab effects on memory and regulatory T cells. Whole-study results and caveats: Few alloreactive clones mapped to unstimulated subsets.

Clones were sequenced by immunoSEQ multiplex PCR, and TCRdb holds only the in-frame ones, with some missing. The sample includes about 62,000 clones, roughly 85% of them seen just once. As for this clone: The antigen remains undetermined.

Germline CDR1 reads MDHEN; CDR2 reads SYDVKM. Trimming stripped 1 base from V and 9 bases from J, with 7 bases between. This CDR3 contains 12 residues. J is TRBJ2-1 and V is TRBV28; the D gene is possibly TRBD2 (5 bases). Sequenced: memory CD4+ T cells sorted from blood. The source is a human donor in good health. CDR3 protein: CASSLYRGEQFF. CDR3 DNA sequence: TGTGCCAGCAGTTTATACCGGGGTGAGCAGTTCTTC.